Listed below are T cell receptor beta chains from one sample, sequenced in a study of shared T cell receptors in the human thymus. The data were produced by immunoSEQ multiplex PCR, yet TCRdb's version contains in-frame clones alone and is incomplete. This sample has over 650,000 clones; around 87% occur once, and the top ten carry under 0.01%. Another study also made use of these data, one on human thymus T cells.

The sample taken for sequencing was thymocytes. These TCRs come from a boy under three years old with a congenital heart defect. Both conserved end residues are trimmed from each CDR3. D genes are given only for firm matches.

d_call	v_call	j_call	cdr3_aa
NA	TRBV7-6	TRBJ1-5	ASSRTANQPQH
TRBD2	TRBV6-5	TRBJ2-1	ASSYSGLGAGHEQF
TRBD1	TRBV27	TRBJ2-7	ASSFGQGLPLSLYEQY
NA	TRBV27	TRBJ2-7	ATKRNTHWSYEQY
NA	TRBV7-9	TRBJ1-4	ASSFGARFGKLF
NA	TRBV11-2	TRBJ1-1	ASSRVGNTEAF
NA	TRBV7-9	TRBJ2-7	ASRKSRGYEQY
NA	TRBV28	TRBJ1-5	ASRTAPIQPQH
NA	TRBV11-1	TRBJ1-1	ASSLASWGRESTEAF
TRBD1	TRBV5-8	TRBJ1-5	ASSCRQGGNQPQH
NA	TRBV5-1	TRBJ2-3	ASRPPGTDTQY
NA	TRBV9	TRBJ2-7	ASSPGPGGVYEQY
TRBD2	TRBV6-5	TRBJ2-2	STSGKNTGELF
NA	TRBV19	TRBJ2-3	ASSIAGIDADTQY
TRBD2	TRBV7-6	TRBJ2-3	ASSLEGRLSGSTDTQY
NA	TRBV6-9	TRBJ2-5	ASSSASPETQY
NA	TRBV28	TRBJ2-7	ASWARERWNEQY
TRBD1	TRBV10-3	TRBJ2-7	AIRGTGTYEQY
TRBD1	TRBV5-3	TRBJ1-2	ARSFWDREYQGYT
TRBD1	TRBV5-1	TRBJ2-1	ASSNRTGVTYNEQF
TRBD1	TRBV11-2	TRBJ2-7	ASSPKTGHEQY
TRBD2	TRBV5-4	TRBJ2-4	ASSSGGLPPGKNIQY
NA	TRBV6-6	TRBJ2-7	ASSYRSGVGEQY
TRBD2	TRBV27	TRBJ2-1	ASRLAGPYNEQF
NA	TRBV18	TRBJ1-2	ASSPPATSNYGYT
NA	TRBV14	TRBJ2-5	ASGASEETQY
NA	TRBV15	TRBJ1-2	ATSADGKGFHGYT
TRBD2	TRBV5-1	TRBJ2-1	ASSLVPSGREVCYNEQF
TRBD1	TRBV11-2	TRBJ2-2	ASSLGGQGWLPGELF
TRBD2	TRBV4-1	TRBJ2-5	ASSQDSRGGRETQY
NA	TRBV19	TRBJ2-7	ASSISQADTSYEQY
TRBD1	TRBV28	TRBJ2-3	ATGTGSLLDTQY
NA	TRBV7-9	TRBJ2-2	ASKVGQRNTGELF
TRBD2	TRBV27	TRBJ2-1	ASSSPLRGPSGRTWI
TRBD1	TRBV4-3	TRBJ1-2	ASSDSGQGRGLAGYGYT
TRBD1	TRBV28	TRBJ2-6	ASKRTGGGSGANVLT
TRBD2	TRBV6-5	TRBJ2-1	ASSSRTSGIYYEQF
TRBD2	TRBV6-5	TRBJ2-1	ASRGLGVGEQF
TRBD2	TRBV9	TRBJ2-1	ASSAKPGLADGTYNEQF
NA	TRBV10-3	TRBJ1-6	AISESPGANNSPLH
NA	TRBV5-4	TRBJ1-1	ASSMGQPEDTEAF
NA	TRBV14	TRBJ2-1	ASSQGWGDNEQF
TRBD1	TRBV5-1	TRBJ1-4	ASSLGNVDRGKRLF
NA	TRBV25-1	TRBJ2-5	ASSPGPPGQETQY
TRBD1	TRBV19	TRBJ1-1	ASNGTGWRNTEAF
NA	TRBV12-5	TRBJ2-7	ASGLSPHSASEDYEQY
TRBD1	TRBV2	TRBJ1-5	ASSPTGNQPQH
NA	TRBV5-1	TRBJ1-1	ASSPGRLRDTEAF
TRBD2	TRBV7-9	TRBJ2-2	ASSPTSGGAFGELF
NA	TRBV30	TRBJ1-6	AWSGRSLFNSPLH
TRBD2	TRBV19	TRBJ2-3	ASSTQRLAGHTDTQY
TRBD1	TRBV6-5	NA	ASSEGQGEQY
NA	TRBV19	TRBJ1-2	ASSIRTVYT
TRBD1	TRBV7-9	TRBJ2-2	ASSGPGQPLTGELF